Listed below are T cell receptor beta chains from one sample, sequenced in a study of OX40 agonist ivuxolimab in advanced cancers. Only in-frame clones appear in the TCRdb table, and some are missing; sequencing was by immunoSEQ multiplex PCR. The repertoire holds 95,000 to 150,000 clones, with 80% to 95% as singletons. Source: CD4+ or CD8+ T cells sorted from blood, taken in a trial of the OX40 agonist ivuxolimab. The source of these receptors is an adult with an advanced solid tumor such as melanoma, head and neck, liver or kidney cancer. The CDR3 runs from the conserved cysteine through the conserved F or W. Each record gives: J gene, V gene, D gene, clone size, CDR3 protein, CDR3 DNA. A D gene is named only where the DNA matches it firmly. Clone size appears in some rows only: once, few, many, or a class for an expanded clone.

TRBJ1-2 | TRBV5-1 | . | . | CASSPRDRLYGYTF | TGCGCCAGCAGCCCCCGGGACCGACTCTATGGCTACACCTTC
TRBJ2-3 | TRBV19 | . | . | CASSIGRGSDTQYF | TGTGCCAGTAGTATAGGTAGGGGGTCAGATACGCAGTATTTT
TRBJ2-3 | TRBV9 | . | . | CASSVVDIGQVPDTQYF | TGTGCCAGCAGCGTAGTTGATATTGGTCAGGTCCCAGATACGCAGTATTTT
TRBJ1-2 | TRBV7-9 | . | few | CASSLAGGIHGYTF | TGTGCCAGCAGCTTAGCCGGGGGTATCCATGGCTACACCTTC
TRBJ2-2 | TRBV7-2 | TRBD2 | . | CASSTGGLAGGGGELFF | TGTGCCAGCAGCACAGGGGGGCTAGCGGGAGGGGGCGGGGAGCTGTTTTTT
TRBJ2-7 | TRBV7-2 | TRBD2 | . | CASSSLAGSSYEQYF | TGTGCCAGCAGCTCCTTAGCGGGGAGTTCCTACGAGCAGTACTTC
TRBJ2-7 | TRBV10-3 | . | . | CAISRTTSEQYF | TGTGCCATCTCTCGGACAACCTCCGAGCAGTACTTC
TRBJ1-1 | TRBV6-6 | . | . | CASSYEGNTEAFF | TGTGCCAGCAGTTATGAGGGGAACACTGAAGCTTTCTTT
TRBJ2-3 | TRBV6-5 | TRBD2 | . | CASRRTSSYTQYF | TGTGCCAGCAGGCGGACTAGCAGCTATACGCAGTATTTT
TRBJ2-1 | TRBV18 | . | . | CASSPGAARDEQFF | TGTGCCAGCTCACCGGGCGCAGCGCGGGATGAGCAGTTCTTC
TRBJ2-1 | TRBV11-2 | . | . | CASSFSGQSNNEQFF | TGTGCCAGCAGCTTTTCGGGTCAGAGTAACAATGAGCAGTTCTTC
TRBJ2-3 | TRBV9 | TRBD2 | . | CASSARTSTSTDTQYF | TGTGCCAGCAGCGCCCGGACTAGTACTAGCACAGATACGCAGTATTTT
TRBJ1-5 | TRBV19 | . | . | CASSWQDNQPQHF | TGTGCCAGTAGTTGGCAGGACAATCAGCCCCAGCATTTT
TRBJ1-6 | TRBV28 | . | . | CASIAQGHIDNSPLHF | TGTGCCAGCATCGCGCAGGGTCATATCGATAATTCACCCCTCCACTTT
TRBJ2-6 | TRBV2 | . | . | CASSDRGGGANVLTF | TGTGCCAGCAGTGACAGGGGCGGCGGGGCCAACGTCCTGACTTTC
TRBJ1-1 | TRBV25-1 | . | . | CASNGGWGTEAFF | TGTGCCAGCAATGGGGGATGGGGCACTGAAGCTTTCTTT
TRBJ1-2 | TRBV18 | . | once | CASSPTDEYGYTF | TGTGCCAGCTCACCCACCGATGAATATGGCTACACCTTC
TRBJ1-1 | TRBV7-8 | . | . | CASSSTLNTEAFF | TGTGCCAGCAGCTCGACTCTAAACACTGAAGCTTTCTTT
TRBJ2-5 | TRBV7-3 | TRBD2 | . | CASSPSGTTPRGQETQYF | TGTGCCAGCAGTCCATCCGGGACTACCCCTCGGGGTCAAGAGACCCAGTACTTC
TRBJ2-5 | TRBV10-3 | . | . | CAISESSQETQYF | TGTGCCATCAGTGAGTCCAGCCAAGAGACCCAGTACTTC
TRBJ1-5 | TRBV10-1 | TRBD1 | few | CASSEGTGTQPQHF | TGCGCCAGCAGTGAGGGGACAGGGACTCAGCCCCAGCATTTT
TRBJ1-5 | TRBV7-9 | . | . | CASSEAGVLGNQPQHF | TGTGCCAGCAGCGAGGCCGGGGTCCTCGGCAATCAGCCCCAGCATTTT
TRBJ1-2 | TRBV10-3 | . | . | CAIGQYDYGYTF | TGTGCCATCGGACAGTATGACTATGGCTACACCTTC
TRBJ1-1 | TRBV6-1 | . | . | CASSVTGAFF | TGTGCCAGCAGTGTGACCGGGGCTTTCTTT
TRBJ2-1 | TRBV19 | TRBD1 | . | CASSIDGITGGYNEQFF | TGTGCCAGTAGTATAGATGGAATTACAGGGGGTTACAATGAGCAGTTCTTC
TRBJ2-1 | TRBV11-3 | TRBD1 | . | CASSLMGQRNNEQFF | TGTGCCAGCAGTCTTATGGGACAGAGAAACAATGAGCAGTTCTTC
TRBJ1-2 | TRBV28 | . | . | CASSPGYGYTF | TGTGCCAGCAGCCCCGGCTATGGCTACACCTTC
TRBJ1-1 | TRBV5-4 | . | . | CASSGGGGIRNTEAFF | TGTGCCAGCAGCGGCGGAGGGGGGATTAGAAACACTGAAGCTTTCTTT
TRBJ2-3 | TRBV11-3 | . | . | CASSVTGSTPTDTQYF | TGTGCCAGCAGCGTTACCGGTTCTACCCCCACAGATACGCAGTATTTT
TRBJ2-5 | TRBV11-2 | TRBD1 | once | CASSLDRGRETQYF | TGTGCCAGCAGCTTAGACAGGGGGCGAGAGACCCAGTACTTC
TRBJ1-5 | TRBV6-6 | . | . | CASNTGLGNQPQHF | TGTGCCAGCAATACAGGGTTGGGCAATCAGCCCCAGCATTTT
TRBJ1-4 | TRBV7-2 | . | few | CASSQFWRENEKLFF | TGTGCCAGCAGCCAATTTTGGAGGGAGAATGAAAAACTGTTTTTT
TRBJ2-2 | TRBV7-3 | . | . | CASSLVPGTGELFF | TGTGCCAGCAGCTTAGTTCCAGGCACCGGGGAGCTGTTTTTT
TRBJ1-6 | TRBV5-6 | TRBD1 | . | CASSFWQGAYNSPLHF | TGTGCCAGCAGCTTCTGGCAGGGGGCCTATAATTCACCCCTCCACTTT
TRBJ2-7 | TRBV7-8 | TRBD1 | . | CASSRDRAYEQYF | TGTGCCAGCAGCAGGGACAGGGCCTACGAGCAGTACTTC
TRBJ2-7 | TRBV2 | TRBD2 | . | CASGKAGGPYEQYF | TGTGCCAGCGGAAAAGCGGGAGGACCCTACGAGCAGTACTTC
TRBJ2-3 | TRBV14 | TRBD2 | . | CASSPGLAGVEPDTQYF | TGTGCCAGCAGCCCCGGACTAGCGGGAGTGGAGCCAGATACGCAGTATTTT
TRBJ2-7 | TRBV5-6 | . | . | CASSGDVLSYEQYF | TGTGCCAGCAGCGGGGACGTTCTGAGCTACGAGCAGTACTTC
TRBJ2-5 | TRBV6-1 | . | . | CASISQGRETQYF | TGTGCCAGCATATCCCAGGGTCGGGAGACCCAGTACTTC
TRBJ2-6 | TRBV5-1 | . | . | CASSLGRRSGANVLTF | TGCGCCAGCAGCTTGGGTCGGCGCTCTGGGGCCAACGTCCTGACTTTC
TRBJ2-3 | TRBV7-8 | TRBD2 | . | CASSPGLAGADTQYF | TGTGCCAGCAGCCCAGGACTAGCGGGAGCAGATACGCAGTATTTT
TRBJ2-3 | TRBV7-8 | . | once | CASSPRDKVLDTQYF | TGTGCCAGCAGCCCCCGGGACAAGGTCTTGGATACGCAGTATTTT
TRBJ2-7 | TRBV5-4 | . | . | CASSPAQGASSYEQYF | TGTGCCAGCAGCCCTGCTCAGGGCGCCTCCTCCTACGAGCAGTACTTC
TRBJ1-6 | TRBV5-1 | TRBD1 | once | CASSLDRHYNSPLHF | TGCGCCAGCAGCCTGGACAGGCACTATAATTCACCCCTCCACTTT
TRBJ2-5 | TRBV10-3 | . | . | CAISERAGTYQETQYF | TGTGCCATCAGTGAACGGGCAGGGACGTACCAAGAGACCCAGTACTTC